This T cell receptor (beta chain) was documented in a study of identifying expanded T cells in peripheral blood. General study findings and limits: Technical replicates showed roughly 1.2 changed clones; roughly two weeks roughly 18; four weeks 19. Variance in clone template counts between two-week samples significantly increased with total template count across all healthy donors.

The protocol was immunoSEQ multiplex PCR, while the TCRdb copy is restricted to in-frame clones and leaves out a portion. In the table there are approximately 100,000 clones, roughly 85% of which are singletons. A remark on this clone: Its target is not known.

The germline CDR1 and CDR2 sequences are SGHNT and YENEEA. The V end was cut by 5 bases, the J end by 1 base, with 9 bases between. The CDR3 loop spans 14 amino acids. Collection occurred without any documented infections or immune events in donors. The J gene is TRBJ2-1, the V gene TRBV11-3; D is unresolved. This receptor was taken from a person between 18 and 69 years old in good health. The material sequenced was blood. Written as DNA, the CDR3 is TGTGCCAGCAGCGGTGGTACATCCTACAATGAGCAGTTCTTC. Amino acid sequence: CASSGGTSYNEQFF. Full variable domain (remainder filled in from reference TRBV11-3 and TRBJ2-1): EAGVVQSPRYKIIEKKQPVAFWCNPISGHNTLYWYLQNLGQGPELLIRYENEEAVDDSQLPKDRFSAERLKGVDSTLKIQPAELGDSAVYLCASSGGTSYNEQFFGPGTRLTVL.